This record looks at one T cell receptor (beta chain) sequence and its context. The antigen remains unidentified. This sample is part of a study of T cell responses to AZD1222 COVID-19 vaccine. The CDR3 is made up of 15 amino acids. Germline loops: CDR1 SGDLS, CDR2 YYNGEE. The V and J ends lost 0 bases and 5 bases, in that order; junction bases with no gene match: 3. Study observations and caveats: Across spike, vaccine-associated CD4 TCRs were found, dominant at 160-218 and 743-854. Only a handful of AZD1222 recipients, more than five in all, had baseline seropositivity. Repertoire sampling occurred only after the peak T cell response. It should be noted that donors were predominantly white British and more often female, and clonal diversity was possibly underestimated.

The method was immunoSEQ multiplex PCR; TCRdb's version includes in-frame clones alone and lacks a portion of them. Seen here are some 92,000 clones, roughly nine tenths observed once, and the top ten hold about 7.5%. The sequences come from peripheral blood, collected on day 0 of AZD1222 vaccination. The chain has TRBV9 and TRBJ2-5; the match to TRBD1 covers 11 bases. The TCR originated in an adult in good health. DNA for the CDR3: TGTGCCAGCAGCGTAGGGACAGGGGGCGGGGAGACCCAGTACTTC. It encodes CASSVGTGGGETQYF.